This TCR beta chain emerged from a study of OX40 agonist ivuxolimab in advanced cancers. Study-wide background: In this trial design, patients received ivuxolimab intravenously at 0.01 to 10 mg/kg every 2 weeks. At 75% to 90% male, the cohort had a mean age of 60 years, ranging from roughly 23 to 80.

As regards this clone: As yet, its antigen is unknown.

CDR1 is SEHNR, CDR2 FQNEAQ, per germline (reference sequence). The germline V and J ends were trimmed by 4 bases and 6 bases, with 15 bases remaining between them. This CDR3 region has 14 residues. Here immunoSEQ multiplex PCR was the method, and the copy in TCRdb shows in-frame clones only, minus some. The table records 37,000 or so clones, more than 85% of them present only once. Points from the study as a whole: Both blood CD4+ and CD8+ T cells showed clonal growth by week 6 at 0.1 to 3.0 mg/kg. Relative to CD4+, CD8+ T cells held more expanded clones on average.

Specimen: CD4+ or CD8+ T cells sorted from blood, collected in a trial of the OX40 agonist ivuxolimab. The rearrangement links TRBV7-9 to TRBJ1-2; D unresolved. This TCR was recovered from an adult with an advanced solid tumor such as melanoma, head and neck, liver or kidney cancer. The CDR3 loop reads CASSWESRKDGYTF. In nucleotides, the CDR3 is TGTGCCAGCAGCTGGGAATCCAGGAAGGATGGCTACACCTTC.